This T cell receptor beta chain was found in a study of PD-1 blockade in classical Hodgkin lymphoma. Findings of the study overall: Exclusion covered patients beginning nivolumab under 1 year post-ASCT. Significant TCR diversity gains by C4D1 occurred in CD4+ but not CD8+ cells. The authors have not defined what causes the repertoire differences, possibly disease activity or prior therapy.

Trimming removed 6 bases at V and 4 bases at J, with 25 bases between. The germline V gene has CDR1 SEHNR and CDR2 FQNEAQ (reference sequence). The CDR3 runs 17 residues. Details on this clone: The antigen remains undetermined.

TCRdb's table, derived via immunoSEQ multiplex PCR, lists solely in-frame clones and lacks some. The data contain approximately 11,000 clones, around 83% of them singletons. The time point here: cycle 4 day 1 (C4D1), after less than 7 weeks of nivolumab. Every patient was affected by relapse after autologous stem cell transplantation, while exposure to brentuximab vedotin was not uniform. The study isolated CD8+ T cells from thawed PBMCs by magnetic negative selection. The origin of this receptor is a human donor with classical Hodgkin lymphoma. The donor label of this sample is uncertain. The sequencing here drew on CD8+ T cells from blood, taken before the fourth cycle of nivolumab. The chain uses TRBV7-9 and TRBJ2-7, with a tentative D call TRBD2 (6 bases). CDR3 coding DNA: TGTGCCAGCAGGCCTTTTTCTCGGGACTCCGTGTCGTACGAGCAGTACTTC. The encoded protein is CASRPFSRDSVSYEQYF.